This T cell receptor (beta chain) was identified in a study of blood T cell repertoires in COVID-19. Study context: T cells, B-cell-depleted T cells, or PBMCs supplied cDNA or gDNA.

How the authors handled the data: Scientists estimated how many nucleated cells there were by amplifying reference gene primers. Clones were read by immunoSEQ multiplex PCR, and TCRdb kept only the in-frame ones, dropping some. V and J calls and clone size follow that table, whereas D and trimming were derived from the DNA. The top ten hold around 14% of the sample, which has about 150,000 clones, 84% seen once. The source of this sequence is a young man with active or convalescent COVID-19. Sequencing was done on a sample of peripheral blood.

The DNA of the CDR3 is TGTGCCAGCACCCGGAGCGGGAGTGCGGAGACCCAGTACTTC. It codes for CASTRSGSAETQYF. The V gene is TRBV6-5, the J gene TRBJ2-5; 8 positions match TRBD2. V gave up 7 bases and J gave up 5 bases; unmatched junction bases: 9. The germline gives CDR1 MNHEY, CDR2 SVGAGI. The CDR3 extends over 14 amino acids.